This T cell receptor beta chain was identified during a study of T cell repertoires in cytomegalovirus infection. Study overall: Public signatures in TCR beta pointed to CMV infection and matching HLA type.

In its sample, this clonotype was seen a few times. V lost 2 bases and J 0 bases, leaving 12 bases between the germline ends. Germline V CDR1 and CDR2: SGHNT, YYREEE (reference sequence). This CDR3 spans 15 amino acids. MiXCR was run by TCRdb on the reads, yielding one entry per CDR3 protein. Seen here are 150,000 or so distinct CDR3 sequences, roughly 6% observed once, and the top ten hold more than 15%. This receptor was obtained from a human donor in good health (CMV status not recorded). Some clones in this sample may be carry-over from other donors' samples. This chain links TRBV5-4 with TRBJ2-7; a possible D gene is TRBD2 (5 bases). The sequenced sample was PBMCs. The CDR3 loop reads CASSLGLQSSYEQYF. The CDR3, as DNA: TGTGCCAGCAGCTTAGGACTCCAGAGCTCCTACGAGCAGTACTTC. Full variable domain (remainder filled in from reference TRBV5-4 and TRBJ2-7): ETGVTQSPTHLIKTRGQQVTLRCSSQSGHNTVSWYQQALGQGPQFIFQYYREEENGRGNFPPRFSGLQFPNYSSELNVNALELDDSALYLCASSLGLQSSYEQYFGPGTRLTVT.